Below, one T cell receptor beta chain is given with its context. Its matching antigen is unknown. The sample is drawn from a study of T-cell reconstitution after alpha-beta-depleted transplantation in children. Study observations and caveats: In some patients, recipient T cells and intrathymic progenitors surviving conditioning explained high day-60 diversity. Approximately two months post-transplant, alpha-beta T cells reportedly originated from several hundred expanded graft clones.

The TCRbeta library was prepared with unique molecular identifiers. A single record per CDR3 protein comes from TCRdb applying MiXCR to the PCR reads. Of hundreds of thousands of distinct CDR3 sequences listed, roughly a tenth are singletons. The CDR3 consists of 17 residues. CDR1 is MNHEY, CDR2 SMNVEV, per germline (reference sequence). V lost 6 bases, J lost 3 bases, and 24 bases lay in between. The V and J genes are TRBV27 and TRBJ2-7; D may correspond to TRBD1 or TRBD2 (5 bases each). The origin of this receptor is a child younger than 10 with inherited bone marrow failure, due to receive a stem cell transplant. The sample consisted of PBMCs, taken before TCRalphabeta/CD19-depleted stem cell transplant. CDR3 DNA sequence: TGTGCCAGCAGGCAAGGCGGCCTCGGGACGGGATACTACGAGCAGTACTTC. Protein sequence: CASRQGGLGTGYYEQYF.